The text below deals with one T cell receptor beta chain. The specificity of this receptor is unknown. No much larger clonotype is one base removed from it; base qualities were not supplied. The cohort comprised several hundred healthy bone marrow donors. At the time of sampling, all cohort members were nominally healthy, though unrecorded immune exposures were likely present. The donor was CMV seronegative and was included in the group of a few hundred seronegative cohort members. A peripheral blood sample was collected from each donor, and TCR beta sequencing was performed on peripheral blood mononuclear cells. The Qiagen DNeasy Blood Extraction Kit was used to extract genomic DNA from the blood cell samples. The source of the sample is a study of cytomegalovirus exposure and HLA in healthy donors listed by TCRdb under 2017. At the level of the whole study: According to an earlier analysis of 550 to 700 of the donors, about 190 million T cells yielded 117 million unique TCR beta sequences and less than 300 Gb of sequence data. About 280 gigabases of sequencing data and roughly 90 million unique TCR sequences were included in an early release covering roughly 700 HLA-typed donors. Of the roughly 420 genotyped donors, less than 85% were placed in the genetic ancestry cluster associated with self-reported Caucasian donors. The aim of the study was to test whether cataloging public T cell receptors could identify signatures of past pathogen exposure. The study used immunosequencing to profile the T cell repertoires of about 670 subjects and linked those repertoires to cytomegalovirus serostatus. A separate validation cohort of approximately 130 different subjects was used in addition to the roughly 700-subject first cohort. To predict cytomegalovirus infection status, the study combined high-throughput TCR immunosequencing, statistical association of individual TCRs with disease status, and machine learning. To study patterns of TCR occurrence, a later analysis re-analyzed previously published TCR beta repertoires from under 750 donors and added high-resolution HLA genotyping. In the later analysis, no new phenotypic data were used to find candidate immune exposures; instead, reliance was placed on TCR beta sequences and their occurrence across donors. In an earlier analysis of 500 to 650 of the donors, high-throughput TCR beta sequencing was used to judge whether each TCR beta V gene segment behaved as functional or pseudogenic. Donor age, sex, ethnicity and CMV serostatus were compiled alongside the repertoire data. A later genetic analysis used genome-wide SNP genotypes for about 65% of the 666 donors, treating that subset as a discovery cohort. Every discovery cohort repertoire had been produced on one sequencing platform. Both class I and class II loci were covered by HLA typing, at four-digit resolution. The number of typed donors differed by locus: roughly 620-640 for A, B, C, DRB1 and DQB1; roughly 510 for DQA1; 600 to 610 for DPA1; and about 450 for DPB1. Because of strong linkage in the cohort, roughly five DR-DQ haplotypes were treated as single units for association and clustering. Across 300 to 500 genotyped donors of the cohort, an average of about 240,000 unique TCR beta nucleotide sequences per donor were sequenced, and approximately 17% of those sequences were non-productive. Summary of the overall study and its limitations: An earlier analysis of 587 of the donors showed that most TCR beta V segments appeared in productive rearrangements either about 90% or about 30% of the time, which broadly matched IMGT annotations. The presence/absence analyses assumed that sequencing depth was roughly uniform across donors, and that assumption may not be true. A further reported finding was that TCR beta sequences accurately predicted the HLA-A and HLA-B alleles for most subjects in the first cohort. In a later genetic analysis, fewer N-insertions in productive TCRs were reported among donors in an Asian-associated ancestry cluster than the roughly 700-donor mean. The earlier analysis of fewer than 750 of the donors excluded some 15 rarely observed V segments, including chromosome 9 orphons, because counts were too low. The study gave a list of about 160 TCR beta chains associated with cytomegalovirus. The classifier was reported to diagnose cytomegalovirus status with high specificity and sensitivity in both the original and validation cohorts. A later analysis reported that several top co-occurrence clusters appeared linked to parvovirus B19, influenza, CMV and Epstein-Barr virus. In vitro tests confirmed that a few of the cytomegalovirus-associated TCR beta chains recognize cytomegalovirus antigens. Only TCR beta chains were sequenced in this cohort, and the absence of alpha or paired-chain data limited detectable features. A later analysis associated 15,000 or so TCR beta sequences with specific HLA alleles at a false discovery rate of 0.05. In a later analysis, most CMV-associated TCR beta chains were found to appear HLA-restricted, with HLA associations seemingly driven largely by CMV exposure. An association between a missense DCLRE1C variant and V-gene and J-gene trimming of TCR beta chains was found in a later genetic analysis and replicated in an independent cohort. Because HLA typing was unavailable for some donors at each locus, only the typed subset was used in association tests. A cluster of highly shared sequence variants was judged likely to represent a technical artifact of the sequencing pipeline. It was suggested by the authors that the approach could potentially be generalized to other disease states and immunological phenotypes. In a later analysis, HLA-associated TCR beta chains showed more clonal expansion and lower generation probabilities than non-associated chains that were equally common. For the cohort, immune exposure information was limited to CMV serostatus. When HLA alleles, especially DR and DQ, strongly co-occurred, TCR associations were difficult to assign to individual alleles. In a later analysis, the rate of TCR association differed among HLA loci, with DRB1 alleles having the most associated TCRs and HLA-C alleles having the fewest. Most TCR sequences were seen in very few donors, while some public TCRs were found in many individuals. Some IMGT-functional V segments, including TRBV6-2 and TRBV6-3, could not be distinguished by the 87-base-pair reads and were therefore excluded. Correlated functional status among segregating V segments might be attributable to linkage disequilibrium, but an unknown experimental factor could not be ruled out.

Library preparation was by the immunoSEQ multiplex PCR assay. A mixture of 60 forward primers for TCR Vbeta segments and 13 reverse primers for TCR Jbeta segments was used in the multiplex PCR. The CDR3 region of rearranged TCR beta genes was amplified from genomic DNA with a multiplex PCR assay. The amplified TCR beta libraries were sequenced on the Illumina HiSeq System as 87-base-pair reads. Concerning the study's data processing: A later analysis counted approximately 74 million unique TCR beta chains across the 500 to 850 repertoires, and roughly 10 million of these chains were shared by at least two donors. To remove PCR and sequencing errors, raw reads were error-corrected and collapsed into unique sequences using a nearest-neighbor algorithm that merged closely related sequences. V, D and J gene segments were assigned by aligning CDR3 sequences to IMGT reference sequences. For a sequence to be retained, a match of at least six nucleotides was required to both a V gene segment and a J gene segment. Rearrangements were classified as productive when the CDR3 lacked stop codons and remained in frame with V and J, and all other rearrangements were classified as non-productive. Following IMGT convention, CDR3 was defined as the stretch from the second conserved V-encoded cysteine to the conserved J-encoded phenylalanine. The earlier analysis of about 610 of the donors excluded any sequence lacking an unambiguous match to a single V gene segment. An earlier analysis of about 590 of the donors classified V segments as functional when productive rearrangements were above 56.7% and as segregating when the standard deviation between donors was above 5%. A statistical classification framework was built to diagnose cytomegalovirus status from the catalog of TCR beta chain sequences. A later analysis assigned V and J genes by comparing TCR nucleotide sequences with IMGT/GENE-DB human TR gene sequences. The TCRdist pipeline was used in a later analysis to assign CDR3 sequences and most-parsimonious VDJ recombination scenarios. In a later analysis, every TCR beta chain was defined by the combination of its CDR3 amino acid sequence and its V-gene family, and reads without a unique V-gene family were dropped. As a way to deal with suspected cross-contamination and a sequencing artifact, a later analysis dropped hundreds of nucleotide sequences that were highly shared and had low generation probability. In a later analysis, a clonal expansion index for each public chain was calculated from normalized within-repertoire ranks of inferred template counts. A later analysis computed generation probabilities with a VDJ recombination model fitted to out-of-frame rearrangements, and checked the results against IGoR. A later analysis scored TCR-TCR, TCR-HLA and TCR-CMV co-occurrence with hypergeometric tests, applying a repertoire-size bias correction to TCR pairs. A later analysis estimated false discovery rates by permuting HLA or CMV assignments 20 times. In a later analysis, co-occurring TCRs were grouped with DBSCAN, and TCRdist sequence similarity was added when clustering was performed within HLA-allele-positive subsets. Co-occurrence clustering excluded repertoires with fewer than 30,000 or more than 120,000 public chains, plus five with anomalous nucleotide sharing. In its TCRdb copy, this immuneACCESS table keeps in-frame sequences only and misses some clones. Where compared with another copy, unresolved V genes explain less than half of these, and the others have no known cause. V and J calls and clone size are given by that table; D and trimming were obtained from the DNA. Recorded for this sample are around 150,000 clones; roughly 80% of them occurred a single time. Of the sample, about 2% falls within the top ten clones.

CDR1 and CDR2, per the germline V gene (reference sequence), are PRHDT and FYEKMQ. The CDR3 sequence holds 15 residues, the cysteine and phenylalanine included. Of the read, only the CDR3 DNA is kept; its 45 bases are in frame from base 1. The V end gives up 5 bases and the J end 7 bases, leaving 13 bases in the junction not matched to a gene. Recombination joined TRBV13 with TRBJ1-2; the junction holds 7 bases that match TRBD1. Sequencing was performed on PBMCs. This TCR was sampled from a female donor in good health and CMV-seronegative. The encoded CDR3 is CASSLDRETSVGYTF. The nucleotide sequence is TGTGCCAGCAGCCTAGACAGGGAAACGTCAGTTGGCTACACCTTC.